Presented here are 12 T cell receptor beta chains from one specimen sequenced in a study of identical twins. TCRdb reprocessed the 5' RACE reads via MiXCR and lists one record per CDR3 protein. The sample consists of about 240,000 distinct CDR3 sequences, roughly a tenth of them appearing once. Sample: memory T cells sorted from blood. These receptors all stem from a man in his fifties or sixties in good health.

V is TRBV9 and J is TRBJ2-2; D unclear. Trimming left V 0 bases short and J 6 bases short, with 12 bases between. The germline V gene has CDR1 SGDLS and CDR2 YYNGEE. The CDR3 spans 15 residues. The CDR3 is CASSVVGSGAGELFF. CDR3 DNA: TGTGCCAGCAGCGTAGTCGGTTCTGGCGCCGGGGAGCTGTTTTTT.

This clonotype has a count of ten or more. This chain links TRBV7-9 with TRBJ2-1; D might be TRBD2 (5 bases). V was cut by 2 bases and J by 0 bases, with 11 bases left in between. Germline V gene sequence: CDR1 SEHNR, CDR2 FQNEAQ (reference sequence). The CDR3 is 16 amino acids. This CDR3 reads CASSLPTSSSYNEQFF. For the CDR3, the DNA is TGTGCCAGCAGCTTACCCACTAGTTCCTCCTACAATGAGCAGTTCTTC. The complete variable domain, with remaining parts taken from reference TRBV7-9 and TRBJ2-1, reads DTGVSQNPRHKITKRGQNVTFRCDPISEHNRLYWYRQTLGQGPEFLTYFQNEAQLEKSRLLSDRFSAERPKGSFSTLEIQRTEQGDSAMYLCASSLPTSSSYNEQFFGPGTRLTVL.

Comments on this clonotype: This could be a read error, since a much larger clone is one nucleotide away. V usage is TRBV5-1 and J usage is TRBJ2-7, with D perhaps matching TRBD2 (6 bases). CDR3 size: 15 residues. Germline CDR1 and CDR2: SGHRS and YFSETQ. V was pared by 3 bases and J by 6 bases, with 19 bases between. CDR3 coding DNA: TGCGCCAGCAGCTCGCTCCGGGACTTGATCTCCGAGCAGTACTTC. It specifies CASSSLRDLISEQYF.

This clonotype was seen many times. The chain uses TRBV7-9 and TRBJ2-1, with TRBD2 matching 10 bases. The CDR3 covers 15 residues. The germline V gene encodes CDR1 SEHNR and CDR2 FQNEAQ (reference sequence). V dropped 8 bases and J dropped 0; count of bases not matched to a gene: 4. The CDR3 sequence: CASSSGSSSYNEQFF. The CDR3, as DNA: TGTGCCAGCTCTAGCGGGAGTTCCTCCTACAATGAGCAGTTCTTC.

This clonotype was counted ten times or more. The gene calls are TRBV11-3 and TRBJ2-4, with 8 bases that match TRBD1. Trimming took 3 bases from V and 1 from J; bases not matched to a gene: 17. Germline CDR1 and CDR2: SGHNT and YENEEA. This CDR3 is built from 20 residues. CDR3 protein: CASSLGDRGQPKAAKNIQYF. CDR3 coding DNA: TGTGCCAGCAGCTTGGGCGACAGGGGACAGCCCAAAGCGGCCAAAAACATTCAGTACTTC.

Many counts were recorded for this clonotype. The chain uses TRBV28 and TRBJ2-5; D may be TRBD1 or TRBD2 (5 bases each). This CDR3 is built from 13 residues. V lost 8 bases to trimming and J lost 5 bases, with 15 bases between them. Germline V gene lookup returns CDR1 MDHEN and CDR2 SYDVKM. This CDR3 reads CASRTSGTETQYF. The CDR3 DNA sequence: TGTGCCAGCCGTACCTCCGGGACGGAGACCCAGTACTTC.

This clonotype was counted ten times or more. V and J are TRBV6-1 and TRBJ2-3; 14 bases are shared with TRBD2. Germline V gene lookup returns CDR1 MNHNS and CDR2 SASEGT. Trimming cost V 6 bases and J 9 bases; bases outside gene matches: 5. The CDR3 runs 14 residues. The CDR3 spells CASRTGTSGGTQYF. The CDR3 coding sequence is TGTGCCAGCAGAACCGGGACTAGCGGGGGCACGCAGTATTTT.

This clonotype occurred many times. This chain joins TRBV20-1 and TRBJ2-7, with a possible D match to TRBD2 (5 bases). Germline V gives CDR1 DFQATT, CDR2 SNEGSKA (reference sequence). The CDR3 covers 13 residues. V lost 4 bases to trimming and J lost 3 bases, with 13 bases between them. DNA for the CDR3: TGCAGTGCTATCGGGCGGAGCGGCTACGAGCAGTACTTC. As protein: CSAIGRSGYEQYF.

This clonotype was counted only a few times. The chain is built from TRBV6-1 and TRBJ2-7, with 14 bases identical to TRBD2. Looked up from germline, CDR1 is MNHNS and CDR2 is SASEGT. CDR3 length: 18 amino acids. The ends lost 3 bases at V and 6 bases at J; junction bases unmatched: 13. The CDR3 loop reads CASSDVTSGRAGAGEQYF. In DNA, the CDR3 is TGTGCCAGCAGTGATGTGACTAGCGGGAGGGCTGGGGCTGGCGAGCAGTACTTC.

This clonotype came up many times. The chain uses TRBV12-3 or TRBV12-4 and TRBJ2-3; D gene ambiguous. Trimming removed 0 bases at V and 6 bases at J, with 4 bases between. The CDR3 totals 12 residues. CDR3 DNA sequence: TGTGCCAGCAGTTTAGCTGTTGATACGCAGTATTTT. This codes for CASSLAVDTQYF.

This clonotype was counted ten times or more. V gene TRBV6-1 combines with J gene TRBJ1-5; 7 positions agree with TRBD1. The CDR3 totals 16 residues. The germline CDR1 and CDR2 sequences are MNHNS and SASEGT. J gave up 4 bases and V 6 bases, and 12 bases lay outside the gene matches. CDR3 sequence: CASSPRGAGTNQPQHF. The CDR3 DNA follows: TGTGCCAGCAGCCCCAGGGGGGCAGGGACGAATCAGCCCCAGCATTTT.

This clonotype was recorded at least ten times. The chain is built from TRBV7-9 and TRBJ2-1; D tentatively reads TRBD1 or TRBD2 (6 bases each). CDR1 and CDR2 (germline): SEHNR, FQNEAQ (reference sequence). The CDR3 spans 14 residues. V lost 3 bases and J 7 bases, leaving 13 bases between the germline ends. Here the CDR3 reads CASSLRGVKNEQFF. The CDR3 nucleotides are TGTGCCAGCAGCTTGAGGGGGGTAAAAAATGAGCAGTTCTTC.